This TCR beta chain came from a study of T cells in Graves' hyperthyroidism and ophthalmopathy (dated by TCRdb to between 2019 and 2020). Concerning the study at large: Peripheral blood samples were taken at the time of initial diagnosis, prior to any treatment. Once sampling was done, hyperthyroidism patients were given methimazole at a starting dose of 30 mg daily, whereas ophthalmopathy patients were given high-dose intravenous methylprednisolone. The 100 or so discovery patients were divided at random into training and test sets in a 7:3 ratio. A discovery cohort of around 98 patients, approximately 44 with Graves' ophthalmopathy and 55 to 60 with stable Graves' hyperthyroidism, was used to find distinguishing TCR V-J signatures. The study also compared thyroid tissue and blood T-cell repertoires from over 5 Graves' hyperthyroidism patients. The paper reports TCR Vbeta CDR3 sequencing of approximately 130 peripheral blood samples: 40 to 45 ophthalmopathy, some 80 hyperthyroidism and around 17 progressor patients. Whether ophthalmopathy could be predicted prospectively was tested in an independent validation cohort made up of 18 to 20 hyperthyroidism patients plus 17 patients who later progressed to ophthalmopathy. Paper-wide results and their limitations: In validation, the model predicted progression to ophthalmopathy a median of around 6.5 months before onset, with around 70% sensitivity and about 72% specificity. In cross-validation, a model built on a 13 V-J signature told ophthalmopathy apart from stable hyperthyroidism with approximately 90% sensitivity and roughly 81% specificity, and in testing the same model reached 80%/75%. No statistical method was used to set the sample size in advance, and investigators knew the group allocation. Most expanded thyroid clonotypes (frequency above 0.001) were also found in blood, which suggests that blood repertoires may mirror thyroid immune responses.

This clonotype was seen ten or more times. Its antigen remains unidentified. Base-call qualities are not available, and no considerably larger clone is one nucleotide away. TCR beta CDR3 regions were amplified from RNA transcripts. The TCR CDR3 was subjected to a first round of RT-PCR using the HTBI primer set and the Qiagen OneStep RT-PCR kit. A second multiplex PCR round built the libraries, followed by size selection and purification. Paired-end sequencing of the libraries was performed with 100 bp reads on an Illumina HiSeq2000. Processing in the source paper ran as follows. SOAPnuke was used to process the raw data, removing reads that contained adapters or uncalled bases, had a mean Phred below 15, or lacked an exact match to the constant primer or identifier. COPE v1.2.5 was used to merge the high-quality paired reads, and each unique nucleotide sequence was defined as a clonotype. MiTCR v1.1 was used to align clonotypes to the IMGT TRBV, TRBD and TRBJ reference segments. Only V-J combinations with frequency above 0.0001, covering roughly 99% of repertoires, were analysed. The TCS score was defined as the ratio of F50 (clonal expansion) to E x V (chaos), calculated using BLOSUM62-based TCRdist between CDR3 peptides within each V-J. Welch's t-statistics and random forest reduced fewer than 600 V-J features to 10 to 15, which were used in a naive Bayes classifier (R e1071). The public reads were run again by TCRdb, first through fastp at Q25 and then through MiXCR, and only productive beta chains were kept. Identical CDR3 proteins give one entry, which carries the most common genes and DNA. The V and J calls were not made by the authors but by TCRdb's processing. The sample profile shows under 400,000 distinct CDR3 sequences; approximately 16% of them were found once. The ten largest clonotypes hold approximately 19% of the sample.

In the ophthalmopathy patients, disease was moderately to severely active, with a Clinical Activity Score of 3 or more, a NOSPECS grade of 4 or more, and a duration of less than 3 months. Patients with uncontrolled infections, other autoimmune diseases, pregnancy or lactation were excluded. Clinical symptoms, serum thyroxine and TRAb, thyroid ultrasound, and orbital computed tomography formed the basis for the diagnoses. Ficoll-Paque density gradient centrifugation was used to isolate PBMCs from 9.5 to 10 ml of fresh peripheral blood. Total RNA was extracted with Trizol reagent, and quality was checked on an Agilent 2100 Bioanalyzer. From the cysteine up to the phenylalanine, the CDR3 has a length of 13 residues. CDR3 DNA only is kept here, 39 bases in frame from base 1. As encoded in the germline V gene (reference sequence), CDR1 is DFQATT while CDR2 is SNEGSKA. V is pruned by 6 bases and J by 2 bases, leaving 6 bases of the junction without a gene match.

Material: blood. This sequence originates from a woman aged 55-70 years with Graves' ophthalmopathy. The chain was built from TRBV20-1 and TRBJ2-7; 8 nucleotides in the junction match TRBD2. The nucleotide sequence is given as TGCAGTGCGCGGGCAGCGGGGGCCTACGAGCAGTACTTC. Its protein reads: CSARAAGAYEQYF.